This T cell receptor beta chain was profiled in a study of CD8 T cells in ankylosing spondylitis. Overall study findings and caveats: A subset of motif variants has previously been described in the synovial fluid and blood of reactive arthritis. Clones that were linked to disease were CD8+ and were relatively rare in peripheral blood. Among TCR beta sequences, a motif of 7 to 9 highly homologous variants appeared characteristic of ankylosing spondylitis blood.

The CDR3 contains 13 residues. Trimming pared 0 bases from V and 14 bases from J, leaving 12 bases between. CDR1 and CDR2 from the germline V gene are SGHNT and YYREEE (reference sequence). 5'-RACE, quantitative and with molecular barcodes, yielded the TCR beta libraries. MiXCR, run by TCRdb on the 5' RACE reads, gives a single entry per CDR3 protein. The profile shows hundreds of thousands of distinct CDR3 sequences, around 11% of them singletons. This clonotype was found a few times. The antigen remains unidentified. The rearrangement links TRBV5-4 to TRBJ1-6; a possible D gene is TRBD1 (5 bases). The clonotype comes from a male donor with ankylosing spondylitis. Sequenced sample: blood, either unsorted or a sorted T cell fraction (not recorded which). CDR3 sequence: CASSLDRPRSLHF. The CDR3 nucleotides are TGTGCCAGCAGCTTGGACAGGCCCCGTTCCCTCCACTTT.